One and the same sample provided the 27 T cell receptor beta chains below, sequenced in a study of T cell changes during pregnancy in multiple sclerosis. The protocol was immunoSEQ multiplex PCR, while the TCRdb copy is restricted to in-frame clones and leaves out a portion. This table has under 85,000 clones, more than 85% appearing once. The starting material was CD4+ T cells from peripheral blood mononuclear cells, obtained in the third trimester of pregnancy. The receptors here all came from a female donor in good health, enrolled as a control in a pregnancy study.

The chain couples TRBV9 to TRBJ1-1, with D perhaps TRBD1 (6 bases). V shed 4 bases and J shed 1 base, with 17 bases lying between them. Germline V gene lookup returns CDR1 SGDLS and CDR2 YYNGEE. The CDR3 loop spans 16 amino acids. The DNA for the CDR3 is TGTGCCAGCAGCCGGGGGAGGGGGTATTCGAACACTGAAGCTTTCTTT. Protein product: CASSRGRGYSNTEAFF.

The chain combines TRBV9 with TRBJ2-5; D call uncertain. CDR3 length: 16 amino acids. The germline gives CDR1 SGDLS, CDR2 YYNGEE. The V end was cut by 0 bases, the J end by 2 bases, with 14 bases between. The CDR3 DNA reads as TGTGCCAGCAGCGTAGGAGGATCGGCAGCACAAGAGACCCAGTACTTC. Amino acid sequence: CASSVGGSAAQETQYF.

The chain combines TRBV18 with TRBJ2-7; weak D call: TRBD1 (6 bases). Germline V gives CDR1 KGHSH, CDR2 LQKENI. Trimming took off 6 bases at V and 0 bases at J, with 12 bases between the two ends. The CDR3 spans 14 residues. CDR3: CASSHRDSSYEQYF. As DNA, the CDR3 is TGTGCCAGCTCTCACAGGGATAGCTCCTACGAGCAGTACTTC.

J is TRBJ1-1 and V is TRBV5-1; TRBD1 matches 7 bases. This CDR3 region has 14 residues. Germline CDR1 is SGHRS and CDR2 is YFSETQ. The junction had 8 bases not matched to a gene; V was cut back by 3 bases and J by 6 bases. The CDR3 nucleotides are TGCGCCAGCAGCTCCCGACAGGGACGGGCTGAAGCTTTCTTT. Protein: CASSSRQGRAEAFF. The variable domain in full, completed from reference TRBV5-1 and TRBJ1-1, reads KAGVTQTPRYLIKTRGQQVTLSCSPISGHRSVSWYQQTPGQGLQFLFEYFSETQRNKGNFPGRFSGRQFSNSRSEMNVSTLELGDSALYLCASSSRQGRAEAFFGQGTRLTVV.

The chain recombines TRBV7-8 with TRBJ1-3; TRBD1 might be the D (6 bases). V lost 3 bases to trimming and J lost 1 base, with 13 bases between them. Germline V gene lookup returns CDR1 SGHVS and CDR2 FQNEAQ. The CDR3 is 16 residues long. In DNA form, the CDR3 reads TGTGCCAGCAGCTTCGTCAGGGGATTATCTGGAAACACCATATATTTT. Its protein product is CASSFVRGLSGNTIYF.

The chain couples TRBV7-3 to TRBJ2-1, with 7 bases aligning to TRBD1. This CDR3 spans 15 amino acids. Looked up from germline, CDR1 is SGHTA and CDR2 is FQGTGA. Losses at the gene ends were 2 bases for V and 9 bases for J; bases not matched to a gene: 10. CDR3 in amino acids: CASSLPRQGRGEQFF. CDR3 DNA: TGTGCCAGCAGCTTACCACGACAGGGAAGGGGTGAGCAGTTCTTC.

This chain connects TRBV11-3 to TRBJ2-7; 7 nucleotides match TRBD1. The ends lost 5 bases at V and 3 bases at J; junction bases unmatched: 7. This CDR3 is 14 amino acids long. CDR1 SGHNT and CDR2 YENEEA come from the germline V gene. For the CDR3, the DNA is TGTGCCAGCAGCCCGGGACAGCCTGGCTACGAGCAGTACTTC. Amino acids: CASSPGQPGYEQYF.

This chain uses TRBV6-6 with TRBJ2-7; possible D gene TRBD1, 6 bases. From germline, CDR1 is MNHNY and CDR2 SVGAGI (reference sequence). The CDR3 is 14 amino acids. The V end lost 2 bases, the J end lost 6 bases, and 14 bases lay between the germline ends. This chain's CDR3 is CASSYREGHSEQYF. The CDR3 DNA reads TGTGCCAGCAGTTACCGCGAGGGACACAGCGAGCAGTACTTC.

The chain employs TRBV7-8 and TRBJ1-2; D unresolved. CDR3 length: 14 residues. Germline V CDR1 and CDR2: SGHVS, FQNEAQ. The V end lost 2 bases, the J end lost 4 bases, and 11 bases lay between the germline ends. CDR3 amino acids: CASSLSSQIYGYTF. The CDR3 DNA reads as TGTGCCAGCAGCTTATCCTCCCAGATCTATGGCTACACCTTC.

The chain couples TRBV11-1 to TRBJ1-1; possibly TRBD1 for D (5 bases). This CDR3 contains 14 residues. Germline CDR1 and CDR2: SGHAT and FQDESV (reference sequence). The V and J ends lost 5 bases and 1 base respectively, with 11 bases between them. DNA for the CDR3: TGTGCCAGCAGCATGGGGCAGGGGAACACTGAAGCTTTCTTT. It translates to CASSMGQGNTEAFF.

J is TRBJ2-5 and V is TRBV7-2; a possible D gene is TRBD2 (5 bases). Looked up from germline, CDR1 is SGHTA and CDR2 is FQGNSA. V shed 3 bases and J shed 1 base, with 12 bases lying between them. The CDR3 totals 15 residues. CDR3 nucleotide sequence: TGTGCCAGCAGCTTGCTCCCGGGGAGCCAAGAGACCCAGTACTTC. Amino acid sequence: CASSLLPGSQETQYF.

This CDR3 is CASSQDPTAYNEQFF. DNA for the CDR3: TGCGCCAGCAGCCAAGATCCGACAGCCTACAATGAGCAGTTCTTC. The chain is built from TRBV4-3 and TRBJ2-1; perhaps TRBD1 as D (5 bases). The CDR3 is made up of 15 amino acids. Trimming left V 0 bases short and J 2 bases short, with 8 bases between. Germline V gene lookup returns CDR1 LGHNA and CDR2 YSLEER.

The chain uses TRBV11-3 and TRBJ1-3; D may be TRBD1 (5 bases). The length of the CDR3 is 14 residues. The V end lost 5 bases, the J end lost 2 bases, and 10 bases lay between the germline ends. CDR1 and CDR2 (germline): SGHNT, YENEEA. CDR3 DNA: TGTGCCAGCAGCACCAGACAGACTGGAAACACCATATATTTT. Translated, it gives CASSTRQTGNTIYF.

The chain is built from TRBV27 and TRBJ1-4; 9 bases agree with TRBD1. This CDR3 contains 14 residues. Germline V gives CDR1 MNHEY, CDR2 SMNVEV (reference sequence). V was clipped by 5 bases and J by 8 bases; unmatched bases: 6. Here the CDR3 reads CASSLQGAGEKLFF. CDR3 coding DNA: TGTGCCAGCAGTCTACAGGGGGCTGGGGAAAAACTGTTTTTT. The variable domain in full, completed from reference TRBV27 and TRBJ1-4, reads EAQVTQNPRYLITVTGKKLTVTCSQNMNHEYMSWYRQDPGLGLRQIYYSMNVEVTDKGDVPEGYKVSRKEKRNFPLILESPSPNQTSLYFCASSLQGAGEKLFFGSGTQLSVL.

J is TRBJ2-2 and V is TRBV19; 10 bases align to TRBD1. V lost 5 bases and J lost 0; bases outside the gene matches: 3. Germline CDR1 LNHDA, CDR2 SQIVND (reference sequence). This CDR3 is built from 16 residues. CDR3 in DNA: TGTGCCAGTAGTTCTGGGACAGGGGCGAACACCGGGGAGCTGTTTTTT. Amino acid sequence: CASSSGTGANTGELFF.

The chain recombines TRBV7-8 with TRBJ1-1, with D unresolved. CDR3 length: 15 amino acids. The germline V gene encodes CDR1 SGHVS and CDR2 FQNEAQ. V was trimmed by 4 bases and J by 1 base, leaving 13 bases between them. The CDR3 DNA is TGTGCCAGCAGCTGGGTTGGAGTTCCGAACACTGAAGCTTTCTTT. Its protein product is CASSWVGVPNTEAFF. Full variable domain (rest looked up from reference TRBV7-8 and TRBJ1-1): GAGVSQSPRYKVAKRGQDVALRCDPISGHVSLFWYQQALGQGPEFLTYFQNEAQLDKSGLPSDRFFAERPEGSVSTLKIQRTQQEDSAVYLCASSWVGVPNTEAFFGQGTRLTVV.

CDR3 nucleotides: TGTGCCAGCAGCTCGCCGGACAGGGGGCTAAATACGCAGTATTTT. It translates to CASSSPDRGLNTQYF. The genes are TRBV5-6 and TRBJ2-3, with TRBD1 matching over 11 bases. With 3 bases clipped from V and 7 bases from J, the junction kept 7 bases outside the gene matches. The CDR3 loop spans 15 amino acids. In germline, CDR1 is SGHDT, CDR2 YYEEEE.

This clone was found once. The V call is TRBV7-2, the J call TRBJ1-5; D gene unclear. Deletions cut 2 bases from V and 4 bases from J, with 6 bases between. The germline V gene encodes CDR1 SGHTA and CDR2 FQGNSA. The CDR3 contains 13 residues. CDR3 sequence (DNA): TGTGCCAGCAGCTTAATCCCAAATCAGCCCCAGCATTTT. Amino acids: CASSLIPNQPQHF.

The CDR3 DNA reads TGTGCCTGGAACGAGCCTTGGGGGGGCTATGGCTACACCTTC. It specifies CAWNEPWGGYGYTF. The genes are TRBV30 and TRBJ1-2; D may be TRBD1 (5 bases). The V gene's germline CDR1 is GTSNPN and CDR2 SVGIG (reference sequence). The CDR3 is 14 amino acids. Trimming cost V 4 bases and J 4 bases, with 16 bases left between them.

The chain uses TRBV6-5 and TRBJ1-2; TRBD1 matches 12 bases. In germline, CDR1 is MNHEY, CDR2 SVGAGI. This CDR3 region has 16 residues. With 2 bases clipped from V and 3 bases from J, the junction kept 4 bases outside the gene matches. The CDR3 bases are TGTGCCAGCAGTTACACGGGACAGGGGGCTTACTATGGCTACACCTTC. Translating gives CASSYTGQGAYYGYTF.

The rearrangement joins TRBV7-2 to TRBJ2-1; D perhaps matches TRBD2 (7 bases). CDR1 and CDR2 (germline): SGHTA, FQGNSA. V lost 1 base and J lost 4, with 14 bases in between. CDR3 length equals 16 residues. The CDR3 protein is CASSLVGRGAYNEQFF. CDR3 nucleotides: TGTGCCAGCAGCTTAGTAGGTCGGGGGGCTTACAATGAGCAGTTCTTC.

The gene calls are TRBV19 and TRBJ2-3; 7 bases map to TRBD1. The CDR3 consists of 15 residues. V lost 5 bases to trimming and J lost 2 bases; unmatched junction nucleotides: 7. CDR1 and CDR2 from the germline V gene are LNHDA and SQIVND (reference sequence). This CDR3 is CASSRQGVDTDTQYF. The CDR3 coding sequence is TGTGCCAGTAGTCGCCAGGGGGTTGACACAGATACGCAGTATTTT. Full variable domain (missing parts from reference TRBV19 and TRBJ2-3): DGGITQSPKYLFRKEGQNVTLSCEQNLNHDAMYWYRQDPGQGLRLIYYSQIVNDFQKGDIAEGYSVSREKKESFPLTVTSAQKNPTAFYLCASSRQGVDTDTQYFGPGTRLTVL.

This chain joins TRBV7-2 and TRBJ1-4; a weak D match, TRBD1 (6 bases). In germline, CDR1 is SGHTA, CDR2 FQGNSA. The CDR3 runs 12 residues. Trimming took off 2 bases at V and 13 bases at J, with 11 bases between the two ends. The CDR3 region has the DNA TGTGCCAGCAGCTTAACCGGGACAAGACTGTTTTTT. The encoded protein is CASSLTGTRLFF.

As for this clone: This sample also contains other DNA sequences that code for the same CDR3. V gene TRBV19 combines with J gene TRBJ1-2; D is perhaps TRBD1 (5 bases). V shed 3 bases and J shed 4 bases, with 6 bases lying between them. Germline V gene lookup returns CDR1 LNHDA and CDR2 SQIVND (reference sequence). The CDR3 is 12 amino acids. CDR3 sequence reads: CASSITGYGYTF. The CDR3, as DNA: TGTGCCAGTAGTATCACAGGCTATGGCTACACCTTC.

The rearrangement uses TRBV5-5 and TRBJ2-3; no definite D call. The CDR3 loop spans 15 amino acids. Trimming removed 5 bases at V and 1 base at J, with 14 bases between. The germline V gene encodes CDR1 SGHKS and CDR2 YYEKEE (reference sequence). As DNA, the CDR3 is TGTGCCAGCAGTCGAGACTTTACTGGCACAGATACGCAGTATTTT. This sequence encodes CASSRDFTGTDTQYF.

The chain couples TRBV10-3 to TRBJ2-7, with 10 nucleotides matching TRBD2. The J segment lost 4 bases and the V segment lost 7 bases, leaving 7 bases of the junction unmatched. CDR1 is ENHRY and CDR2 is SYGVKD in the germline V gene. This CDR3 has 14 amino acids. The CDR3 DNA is TGTGCCATCACTTCTAGCGGGGGATCTTACGAGCAGTACTTC. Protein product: CAITSSGGSYEQYF.

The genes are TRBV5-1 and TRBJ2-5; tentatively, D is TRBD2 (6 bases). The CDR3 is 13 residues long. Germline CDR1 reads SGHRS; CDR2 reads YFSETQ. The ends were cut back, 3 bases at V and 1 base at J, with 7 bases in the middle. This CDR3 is CASSWDSQETQYF. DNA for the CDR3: TGCGCCAGCAGCTGGGACTCCCAAGAGACCCAGTACTTC.